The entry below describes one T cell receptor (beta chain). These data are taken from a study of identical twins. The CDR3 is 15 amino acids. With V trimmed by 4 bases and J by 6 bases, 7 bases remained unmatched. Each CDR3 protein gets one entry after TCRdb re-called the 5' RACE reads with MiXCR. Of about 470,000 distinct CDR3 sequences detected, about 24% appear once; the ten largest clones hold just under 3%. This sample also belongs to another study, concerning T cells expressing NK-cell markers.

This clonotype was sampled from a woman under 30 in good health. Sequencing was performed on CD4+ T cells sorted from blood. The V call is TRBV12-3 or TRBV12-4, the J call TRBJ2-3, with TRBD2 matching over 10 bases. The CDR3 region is CASSSELAGPDTQYF. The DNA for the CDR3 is TGTGCCAGCAGTTCCGAACTAGCGGGGCCGGATACGCAGTATTTT.